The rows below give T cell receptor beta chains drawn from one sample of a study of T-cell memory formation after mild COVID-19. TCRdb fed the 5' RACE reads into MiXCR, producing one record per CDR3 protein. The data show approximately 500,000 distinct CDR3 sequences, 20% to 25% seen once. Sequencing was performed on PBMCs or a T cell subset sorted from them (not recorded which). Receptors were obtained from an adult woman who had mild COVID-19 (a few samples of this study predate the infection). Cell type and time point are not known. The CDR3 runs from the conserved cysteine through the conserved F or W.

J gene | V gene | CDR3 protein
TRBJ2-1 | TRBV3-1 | CASSFGTGQYNEQFF
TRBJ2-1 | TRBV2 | CASLPGQGLNEQFF
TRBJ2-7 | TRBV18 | CASSHTMGQSYEQYF
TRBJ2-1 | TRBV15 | CATSATSGGSNEQFF
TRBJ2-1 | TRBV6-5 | CASSYLPGGATYNEQFF
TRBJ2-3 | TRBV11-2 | CASTLGGERDTQYF
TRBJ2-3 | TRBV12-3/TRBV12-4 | CASSLRTGGTGTQYF
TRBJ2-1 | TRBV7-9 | CASSLDQRHGDYNEQFF
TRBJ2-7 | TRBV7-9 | CASSVVGTEDSYEQYF
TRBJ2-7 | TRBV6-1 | CASRTEGWSYEQYF
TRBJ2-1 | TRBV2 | CASSRTGPGNEQFF
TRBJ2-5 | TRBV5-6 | CASSPGAGAVETQYF
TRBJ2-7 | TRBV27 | CASSLTSGPSYEQYF
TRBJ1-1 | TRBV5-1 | CASSPHETGLTEAFF
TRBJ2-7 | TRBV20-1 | CSASPGTGLGYEQYF
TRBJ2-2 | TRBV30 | CAWSYGTGVTGELFF
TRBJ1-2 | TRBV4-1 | CASSPQGANYGYTF
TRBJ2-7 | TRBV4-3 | CASSQEDRSSSYEQYF
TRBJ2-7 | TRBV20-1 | CSVIDSYEQYF
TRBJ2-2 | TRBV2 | CASQPPGLVANTGELFF
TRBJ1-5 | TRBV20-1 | CSARVSDQPQHF
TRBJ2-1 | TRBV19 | CASKSGNEQFF
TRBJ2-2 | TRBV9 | CASSDRGANTGELFF